These 11 T cell receptor beta chains originate from one sample sequenced in a study of regulatory T cells in long-lasting Graves disease (dated by TCRdb to the early 2020s). The time point label, as the study defines it: newly diagnosed GD, antithyroid drugs for less than 3 months. For both TCR sequencing and RNA sequencing, RNA was extracted from PBMCs in TRIzol. Library method: multiplex PCR. Sequencer: Illumina HiSeq 4000. TCR beta libraries were built with iRepertoire HTBI primers and Arm-PCR amplification of CDR3 regions. The raw public reads went through TCRdb reprocessing: fastp at Q25, MiXCR clone calling, in-frame beta chains kept. Identical CDR3 proteins give one entry, which carries the most common genes and DNA. The sample has roughly 500,000 distinct CDR3 sequences on record, roughly 13% of them singletons. The ten largest clonotypes hold 8% to 10% of the sample. These data are also associated with another study on T cells in Graves' hyperthyroidism and ophthalmopathy.

This specimen was peripheral blood mononuclear cells (PBMCs), taken at new diagnosis, from a patient treated with antithyroid drugs. These receptors originate from a man aged 30 to 39 with Graves disease. Donor details come from another sample of the same person, matched by shared clones.

The CDR3 is CAWSRDREEQYF. DNA for the CDR3: TGTGCCTGGAGCCGGGACAGGGAGGAGCAGTACTTC. This chain joins TRBV30 and TRBJ2-7; 9 bases agree with TRBD1. Germline-derived CDR1 and CDR2 are GTSNPN and SVGIG (reference sequence). V trimming: 3 bases; J trimming: 7 bases; junction bases outside the gene matches: 4. This CDR3 has 12 amino acids.

There are a few counts of this clonotype. The chain combines TRBV19 with TRBJ2-3, with D possibly being TRBD2 (5 bases). Germline loops: CDR1 LNHDA, CDR2 SQIVND (reference sequence). Trimming took 2 bases from V and 5 from J, leaving 11 bases between them. The CDR3 is 14 amino acids. The CDR3 nucleotides are TGTGCCAGTAGTATATATGGGAGTAGAGATACGCAGTATTTT. Translating it yields CASSIYGSRDTQYF.

This clonotype was observed at least ten times. The chain employs TRBV6-1 and TRBJ1-1; no definite D call. Trimming removed 8 bases from V and 4 bases from J, with 14 bases in between. Germline V lookup: CDR1 MNHNS, CDR2 SASEGT. CDR3 size: 13 residues. As DNA, the CDR3 is TGTGCCAGCGGCTCTGAATTGTTCACTGAAGCTTTCTTT. This encodes CASGSELFTEAFF.

In this sample, this clonotype turned up many times. The rearrangement uses TRBV6-1 and TRBJ1-5; D perhaps matches TRBD1 (6 bases). The germline CDR1 and CDR2 sequences are MNHNS and SASEGT. The length of the CDR3 is 15 residues. Deletions cut 4 bases from V and 4 bases from J, with 14 bases between. CDR3 region: CASSGILGGNQPQHF. In DNA form, the CDR3 reads TGTGCCAGCAGTGGTATCTTAGGGGGGAATCAGCCCCAGCATTTT.

This clonotype has more than one count but fewer than ten. The genes are TRBV13 and TRBJ1-4; maybe TRBD1 (5 bases). The CDR3 is 15 residues long. Trimming left V 6 bases short and J 14 bases short, with 25 bases between. Per the germline V gene, CDR1 is PRHDT and CDR2 is FYEKMQ (reference sequence). DNA of the CDR3: TGTGCCAGCAGTCAGGACCCGATTCGGGGGAACGGTCTGTTTTTT. As protein: CASSQDPIRGNGLFF.

This clonotype appeared a few times. This sequence joins TRBV20-1 and TRBJ2-2; D not certain. Per germline, CDR1 DFQATT and CDR2 SNEGSKA (reference sequence). The CDR3 runs 14 residues. Trimming left V 0 bases short and J 4 bases short, with 9 bases between. The CDR3 reads CSARDLPGTGELFF. The CDR3 nucleotides read TGCAGTGCTAGAGATCTACCCGGCACCGGGGAGCTGTTTTTT.

A remark on this clonotype: A read error may explain this, as a much larger clone is one base away. The V call is TRBV7-3, the J call TRBJ2-1; D is perhaps TRBD2 (6 bases). V was shortened by 2 bases and J by 7 bases, with 15 bases between the two germline ends. The CDR3 has 15 residues. Per germline, CDR1 SGHTA and CDR2 FQGTGA. The CDR3 loop is CASSLGTGVMNEQFF. The DNA of the CDR3 is TGTGCCAGCAGCTTAGGTACGGGAGTTATGAATGAGCAGTTCTTC.

In this sample, this clonotype turned up many times. The gene calls are TRBV11-2 and TRBJ2-1; no firm D call. Germline V gene sequence: CDR1 SGHAT, CDR2 FQNNGV. V lost 4 bases to trimming and J lost 7 bases, with 8 bases between them. The CDR3 extends over 12 amino acids. CDR3 coding DNA: TGTGCCAGCAGCTCAATCGGGAATGAGCAGTTCTTC. Protein product: CASSSIGNEQFF.

V gene TRBV12-3 or TRBV12-4 combines with J gene TRBJ2-2, with 9 bases lining up with TRBD2. This CDR3 region has 14 residues. The J segment lost 6 bases and the V segment lost 8 bases, leaving 7 bases of the junction unmatched. The CDR3 DNA follows: TGTGCCAGCCTGGTAGCGGGAGTCGCCGGGGAGCTGTTTTTT. This encodes CASLVAGVAGELFF.

A remark on this clonotype: A much larger clone lies a single base off, so this may be a read error. The rearrangement uses TRBV29-1 and TRBJ2-7; D perhaps matches TRBD2 (6 bases). Germline V gene data show CDR1 as SQVTM and CDR2 as ANQGSEA. V gave up 7 bases and J gave up 7 bases, with 20 bases separating them. There are 13 residues in the CDR3. CDR3 region: CSARLDTYNEQYF. The CDR3, as DNA: TGCAGCGCTAGACTAGACACCTACAATGAGCAGTACTTC.

This clonotype was detected many times. V and J are TRBV11-2 and TRBJ2-1, with D perhaps TRBD1 or TRBD2 (5 bases each). CDR1 is SGHAT and CDR2 is FQNNGV in the germline V gene. V lost 5 bases and J 5 bases, leaving 16 bases between the germline ends. This CDR3 has 15 amino acids. The CDR3 region has the DNA TGTGCCAGCAGCCCCCGGGACCTGACACACAATGAGCAGTTCTTC. Encoded protein: CASSPRDLTHNEQFF.